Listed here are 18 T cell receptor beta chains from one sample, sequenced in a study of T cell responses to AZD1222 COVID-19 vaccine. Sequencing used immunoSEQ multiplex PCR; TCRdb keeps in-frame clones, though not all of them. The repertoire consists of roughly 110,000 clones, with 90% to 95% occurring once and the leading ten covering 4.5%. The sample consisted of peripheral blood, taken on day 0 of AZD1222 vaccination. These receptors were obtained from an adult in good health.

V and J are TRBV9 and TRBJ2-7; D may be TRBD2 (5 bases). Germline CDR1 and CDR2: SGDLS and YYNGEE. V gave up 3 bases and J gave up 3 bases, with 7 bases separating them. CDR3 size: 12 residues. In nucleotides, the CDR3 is TGTGCCAGCAGCGCCCGGGACTACGAGCAGTACTTC. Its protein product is CASSARDYEQYF.

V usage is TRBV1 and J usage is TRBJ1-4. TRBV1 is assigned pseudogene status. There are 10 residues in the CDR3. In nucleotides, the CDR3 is TGCACCAGCAGCCATGAAAAACTGTTTTTT. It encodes CTSSHEKLFF.

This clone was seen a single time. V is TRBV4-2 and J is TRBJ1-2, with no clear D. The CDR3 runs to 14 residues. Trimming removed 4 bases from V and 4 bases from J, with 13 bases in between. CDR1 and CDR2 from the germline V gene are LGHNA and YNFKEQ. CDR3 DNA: TGTGCCAGCAGCCTGCGAGGGTACGGCTATGGCTACACCTTC. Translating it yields CASSLRGYGYGYTF.

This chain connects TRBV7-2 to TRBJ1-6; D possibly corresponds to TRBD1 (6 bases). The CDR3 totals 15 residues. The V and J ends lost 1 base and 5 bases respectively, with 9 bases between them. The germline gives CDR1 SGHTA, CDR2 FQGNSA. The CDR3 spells CASSLVTGNNSPLHF. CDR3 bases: TGTGCCAGCAGCTTAGTCACAGGGAATAATTCACCCCTCCACTTT. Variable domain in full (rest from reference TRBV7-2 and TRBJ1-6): GAGVSQSPSNKVTEKGKDVELRCDPISGHTALYWYRQSLGQGLEFLIYFQGNSAPDKSGLPSDRFSAERTGGSVSTLTIQRTQQEDSAVYLCASSLVTGNNSPLHFGNGTRLTVT.

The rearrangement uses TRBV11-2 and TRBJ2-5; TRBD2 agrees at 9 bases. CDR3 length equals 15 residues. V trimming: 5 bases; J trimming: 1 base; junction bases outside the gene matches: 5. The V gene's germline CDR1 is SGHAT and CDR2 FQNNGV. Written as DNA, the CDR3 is TGTGCCAGCAGCGGAAGCGGGGGGATCCAAGAGACCCAGTACTTC. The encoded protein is CASSGSGGIQETQYF.

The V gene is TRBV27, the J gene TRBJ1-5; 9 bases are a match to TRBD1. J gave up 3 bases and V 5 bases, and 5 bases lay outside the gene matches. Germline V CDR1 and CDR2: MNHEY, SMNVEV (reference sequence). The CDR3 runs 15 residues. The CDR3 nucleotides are TGTGCCAGCAGTCCGGACAGGGGAAACAATCAGCCCCAGCATTTT. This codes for CASSPDRGNNQPQHF.

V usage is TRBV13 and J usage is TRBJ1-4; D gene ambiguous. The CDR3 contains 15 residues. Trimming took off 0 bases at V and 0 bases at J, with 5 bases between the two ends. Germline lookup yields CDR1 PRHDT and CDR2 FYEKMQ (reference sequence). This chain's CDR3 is CASSLGGTTNEKLFF. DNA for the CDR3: TGTGCCAGCAGCTTAGGCGGAACAACTAATGAAAAACTGTTTTTT.

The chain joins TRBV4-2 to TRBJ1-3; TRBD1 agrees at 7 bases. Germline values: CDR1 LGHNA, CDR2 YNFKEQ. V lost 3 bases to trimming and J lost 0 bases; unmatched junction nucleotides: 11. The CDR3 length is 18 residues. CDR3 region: CASSQENGQASSGNTIYF. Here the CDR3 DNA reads TGTGCCAGCAGCCAGGAAAACGGACAGGCGTCCTCTGGAAACACCATATATTTT.

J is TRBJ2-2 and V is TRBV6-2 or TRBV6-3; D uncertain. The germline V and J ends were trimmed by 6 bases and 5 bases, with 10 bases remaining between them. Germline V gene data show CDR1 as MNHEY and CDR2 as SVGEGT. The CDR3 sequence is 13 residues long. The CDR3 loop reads CASSAFLTGELFF. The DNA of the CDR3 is TGTGCCAGCAGCGCCTTTTTGACCGGGGAGCTGTTTTTT.

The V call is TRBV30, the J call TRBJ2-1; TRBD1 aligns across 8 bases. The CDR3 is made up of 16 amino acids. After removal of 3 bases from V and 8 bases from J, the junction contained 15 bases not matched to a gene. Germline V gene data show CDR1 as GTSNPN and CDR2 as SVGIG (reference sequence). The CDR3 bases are TGTGCCTGGAGGCTTTGGACAGGGTTCCAAGGAGATGAGCAGTTCTTC. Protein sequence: CAWRLWTGFQGDEQFF.

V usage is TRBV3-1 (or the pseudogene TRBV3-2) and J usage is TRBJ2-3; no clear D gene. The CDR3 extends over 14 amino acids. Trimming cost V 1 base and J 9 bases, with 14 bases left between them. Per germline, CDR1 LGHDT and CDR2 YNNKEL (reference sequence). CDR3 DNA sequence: TGTGCCAGCAGCCAAGTCGAGCGTTTGGGAACGCAGTATTTT. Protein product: CASSQVERLGTQYF.

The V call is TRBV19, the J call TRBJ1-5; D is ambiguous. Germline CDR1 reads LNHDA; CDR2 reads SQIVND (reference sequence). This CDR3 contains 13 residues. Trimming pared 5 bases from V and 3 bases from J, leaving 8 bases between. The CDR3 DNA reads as TGTGCCAGTAGTTTTACCCACAATCAGCCCCAGCATTTT. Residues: CASSFTHNQPQHF.

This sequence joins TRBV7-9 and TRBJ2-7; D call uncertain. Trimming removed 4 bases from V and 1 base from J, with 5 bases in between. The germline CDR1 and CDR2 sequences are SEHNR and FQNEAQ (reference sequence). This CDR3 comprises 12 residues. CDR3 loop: CASSYTSYEQYF. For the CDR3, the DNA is TGTGCCAGCAGCTACACGTCCTACGAGCAGTACTTC.

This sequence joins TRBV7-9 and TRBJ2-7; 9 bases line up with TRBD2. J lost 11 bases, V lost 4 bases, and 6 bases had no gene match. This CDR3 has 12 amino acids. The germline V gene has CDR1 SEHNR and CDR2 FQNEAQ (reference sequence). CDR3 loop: CASSSERGEKYF. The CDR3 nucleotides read TGTGCCAGCAGCTCCGAGCGGGGGGAAAAGTACTTC.

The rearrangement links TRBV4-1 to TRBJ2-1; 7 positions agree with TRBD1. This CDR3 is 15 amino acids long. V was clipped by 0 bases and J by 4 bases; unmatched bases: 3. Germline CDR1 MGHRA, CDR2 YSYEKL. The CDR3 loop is CASSQEATGYNEQFF. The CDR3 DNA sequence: TGCGCCAGCAGCCAAGAAGCGACAGGGTACAATGAGCAGTTCTTC.

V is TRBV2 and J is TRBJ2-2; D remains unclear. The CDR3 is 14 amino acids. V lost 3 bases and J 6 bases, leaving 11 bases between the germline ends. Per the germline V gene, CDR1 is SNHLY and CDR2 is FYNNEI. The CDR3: CASSEVPISGELFF. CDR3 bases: TGTGCCAGCAGTGAGGTACCAATATCCGGGGAGCTGTTTTTT.

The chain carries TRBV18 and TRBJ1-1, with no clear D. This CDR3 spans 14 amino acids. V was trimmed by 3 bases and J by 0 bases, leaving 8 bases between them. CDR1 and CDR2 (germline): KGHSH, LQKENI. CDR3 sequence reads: CASSPNSMNTEAFF. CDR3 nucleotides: TGTGCCAGCTCACCCAACAGTATGAACACTGAAGCTTTCTTT. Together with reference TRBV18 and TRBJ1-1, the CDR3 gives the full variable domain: NAGVMQNPRHLVRRRGQEARLRCSPMKGHSHVYWYRQLPEEGLKFMVYLQKENIIDESGMPKERFSAEFPKEGPSILRIQQVVRGDSAAYFCASSPNSMNTEAFFGQGTRLTVV.

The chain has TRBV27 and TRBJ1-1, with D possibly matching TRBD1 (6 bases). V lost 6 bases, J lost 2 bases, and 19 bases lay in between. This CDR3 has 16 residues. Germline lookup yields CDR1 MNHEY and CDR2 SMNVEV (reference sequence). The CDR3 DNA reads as TGTGCCAGCAGCGATCAGCGGACAGTGACAAACACTGAAGCTTTCTTT. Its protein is CASSDQRTVTNTEAFF.